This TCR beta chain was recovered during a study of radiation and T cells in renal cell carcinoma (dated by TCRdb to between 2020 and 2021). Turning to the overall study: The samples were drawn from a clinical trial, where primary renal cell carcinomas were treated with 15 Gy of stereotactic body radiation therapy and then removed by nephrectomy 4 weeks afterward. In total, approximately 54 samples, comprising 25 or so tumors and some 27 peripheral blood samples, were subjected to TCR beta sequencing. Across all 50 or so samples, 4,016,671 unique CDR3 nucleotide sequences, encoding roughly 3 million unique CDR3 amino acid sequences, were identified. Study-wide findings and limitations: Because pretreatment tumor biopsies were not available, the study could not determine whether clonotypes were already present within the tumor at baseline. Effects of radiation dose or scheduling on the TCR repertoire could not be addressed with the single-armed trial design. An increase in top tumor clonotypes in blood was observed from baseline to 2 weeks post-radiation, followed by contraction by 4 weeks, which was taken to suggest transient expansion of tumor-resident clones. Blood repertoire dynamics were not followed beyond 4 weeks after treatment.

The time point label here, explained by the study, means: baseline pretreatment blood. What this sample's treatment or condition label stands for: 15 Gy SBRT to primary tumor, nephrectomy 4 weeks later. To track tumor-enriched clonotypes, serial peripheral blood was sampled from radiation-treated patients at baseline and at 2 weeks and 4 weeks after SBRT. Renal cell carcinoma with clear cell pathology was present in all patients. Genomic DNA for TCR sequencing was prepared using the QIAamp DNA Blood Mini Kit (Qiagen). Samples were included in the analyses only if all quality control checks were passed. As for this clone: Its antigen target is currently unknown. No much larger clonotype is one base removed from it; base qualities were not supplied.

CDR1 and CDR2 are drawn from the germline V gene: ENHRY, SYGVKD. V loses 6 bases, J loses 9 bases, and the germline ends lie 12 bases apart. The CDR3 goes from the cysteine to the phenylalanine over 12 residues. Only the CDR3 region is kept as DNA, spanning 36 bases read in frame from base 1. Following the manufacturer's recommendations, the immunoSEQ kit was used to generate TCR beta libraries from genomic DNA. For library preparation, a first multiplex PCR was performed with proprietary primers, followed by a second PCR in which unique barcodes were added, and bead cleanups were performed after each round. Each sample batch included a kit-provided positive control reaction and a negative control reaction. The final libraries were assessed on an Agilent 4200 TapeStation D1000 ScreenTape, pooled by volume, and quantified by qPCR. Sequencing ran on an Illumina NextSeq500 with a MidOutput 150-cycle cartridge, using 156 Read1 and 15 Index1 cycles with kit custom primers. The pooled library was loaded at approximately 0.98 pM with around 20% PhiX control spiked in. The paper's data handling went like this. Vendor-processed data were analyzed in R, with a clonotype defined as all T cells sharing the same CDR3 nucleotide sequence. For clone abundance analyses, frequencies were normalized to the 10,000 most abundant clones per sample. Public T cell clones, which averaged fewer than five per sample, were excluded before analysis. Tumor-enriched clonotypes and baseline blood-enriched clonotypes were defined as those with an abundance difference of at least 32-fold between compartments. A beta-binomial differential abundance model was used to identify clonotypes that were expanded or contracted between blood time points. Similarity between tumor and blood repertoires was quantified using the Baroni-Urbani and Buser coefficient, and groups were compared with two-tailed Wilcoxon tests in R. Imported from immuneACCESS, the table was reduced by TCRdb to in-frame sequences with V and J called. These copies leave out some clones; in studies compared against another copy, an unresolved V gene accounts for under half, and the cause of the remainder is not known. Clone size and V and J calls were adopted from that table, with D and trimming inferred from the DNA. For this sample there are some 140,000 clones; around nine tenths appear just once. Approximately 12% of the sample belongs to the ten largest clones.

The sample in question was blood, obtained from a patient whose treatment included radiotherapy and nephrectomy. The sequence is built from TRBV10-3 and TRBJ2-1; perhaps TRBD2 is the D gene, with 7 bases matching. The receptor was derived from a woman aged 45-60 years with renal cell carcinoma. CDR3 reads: CAISDAGAEQFF. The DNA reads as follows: TGTGCCATCAGCGACGCGGGGGCTGAGCAGTTCTTC.